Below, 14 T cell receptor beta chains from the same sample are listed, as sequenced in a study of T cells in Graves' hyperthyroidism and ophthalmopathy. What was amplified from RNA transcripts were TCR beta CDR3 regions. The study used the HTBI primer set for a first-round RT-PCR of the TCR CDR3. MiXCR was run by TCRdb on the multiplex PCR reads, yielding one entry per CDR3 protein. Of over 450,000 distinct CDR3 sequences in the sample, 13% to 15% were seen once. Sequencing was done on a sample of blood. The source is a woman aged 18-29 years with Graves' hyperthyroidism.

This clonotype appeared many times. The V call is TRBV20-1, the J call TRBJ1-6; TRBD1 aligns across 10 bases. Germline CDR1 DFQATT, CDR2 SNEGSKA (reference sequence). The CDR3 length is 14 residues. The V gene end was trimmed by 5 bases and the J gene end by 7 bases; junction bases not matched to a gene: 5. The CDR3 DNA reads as TGCAGTGCTGCGACAGGGGGCGGCAATTCACCCCTCCACTTT. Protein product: CSAATGGGNSPLHF.

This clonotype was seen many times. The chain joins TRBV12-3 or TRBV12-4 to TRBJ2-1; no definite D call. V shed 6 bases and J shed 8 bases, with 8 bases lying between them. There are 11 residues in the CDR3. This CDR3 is CASREFDEQFF. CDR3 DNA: TGTGCCAGCAGAGAGTTCGATGAGCAGTTCTTC.

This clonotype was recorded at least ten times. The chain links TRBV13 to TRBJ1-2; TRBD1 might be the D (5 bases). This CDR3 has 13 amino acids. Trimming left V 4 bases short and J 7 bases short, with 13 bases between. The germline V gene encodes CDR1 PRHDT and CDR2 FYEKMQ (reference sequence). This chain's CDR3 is CASSSLQVSGYTF. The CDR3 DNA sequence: TGTGCCAGCAGCTCATTACAGGTTTCTGGCTACACCTTC.

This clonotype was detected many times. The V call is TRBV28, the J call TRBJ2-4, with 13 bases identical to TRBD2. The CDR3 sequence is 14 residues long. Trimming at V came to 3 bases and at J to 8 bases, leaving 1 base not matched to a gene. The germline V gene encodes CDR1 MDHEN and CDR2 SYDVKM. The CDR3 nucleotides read TGTGCCAGCAGTTTGGGACTAGCGGGATACATTCAGTACTTC. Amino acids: CASSLGLAGYIQYF.

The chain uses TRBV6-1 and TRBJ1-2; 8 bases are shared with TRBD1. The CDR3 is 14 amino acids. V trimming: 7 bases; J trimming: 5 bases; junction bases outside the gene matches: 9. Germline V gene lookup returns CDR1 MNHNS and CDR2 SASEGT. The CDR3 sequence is CASTQGNRGYGYTF. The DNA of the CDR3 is TGTGCCAGCACCCAAGGGAACAGGGGGTATGGCTACACCTTC.

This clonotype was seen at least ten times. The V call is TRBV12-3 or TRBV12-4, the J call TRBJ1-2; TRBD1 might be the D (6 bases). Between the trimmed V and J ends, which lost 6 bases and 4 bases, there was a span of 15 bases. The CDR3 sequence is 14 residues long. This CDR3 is CASSRQEFSYGYTF. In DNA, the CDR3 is TGTGCCAGCAGCCGACAGGAGTTCAGCTATGGCTACACCTTC.

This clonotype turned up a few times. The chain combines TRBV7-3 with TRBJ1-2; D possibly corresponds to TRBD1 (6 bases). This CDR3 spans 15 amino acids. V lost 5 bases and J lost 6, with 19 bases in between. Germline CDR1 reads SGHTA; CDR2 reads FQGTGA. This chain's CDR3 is CASSLSADSTDGYTF. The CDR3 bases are TGTGCCAGCAGCCTTAGCGCGGACAGTACGGATGGCTACACCTTC.

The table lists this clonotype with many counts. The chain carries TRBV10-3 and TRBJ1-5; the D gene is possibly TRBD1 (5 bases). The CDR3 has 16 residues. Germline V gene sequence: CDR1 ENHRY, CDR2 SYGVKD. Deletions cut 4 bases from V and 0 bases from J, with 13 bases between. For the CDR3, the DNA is TGTGCCATCAGTGGGGGGAGCAGCCCTAGCAATCAGCCCCAGCATTTT. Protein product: CAISGGSSPSNQPQHF.

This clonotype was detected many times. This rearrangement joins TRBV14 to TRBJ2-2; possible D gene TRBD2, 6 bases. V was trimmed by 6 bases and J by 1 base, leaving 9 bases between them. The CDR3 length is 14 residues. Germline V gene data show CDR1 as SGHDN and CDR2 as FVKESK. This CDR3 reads CASRSGLNTGELFF. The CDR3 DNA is TGTGCCAGCAGAAGCGGGCTGAACACCGGGGAGCTGTTTTTT.

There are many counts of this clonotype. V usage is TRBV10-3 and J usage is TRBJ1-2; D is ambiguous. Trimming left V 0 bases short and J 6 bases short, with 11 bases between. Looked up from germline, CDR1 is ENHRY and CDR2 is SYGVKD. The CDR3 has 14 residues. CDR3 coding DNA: TGTGCCATCAGTGAGTCCGGCGGCGGGGATGGCTACACCTTC. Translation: CAISESGGGDGYTF.

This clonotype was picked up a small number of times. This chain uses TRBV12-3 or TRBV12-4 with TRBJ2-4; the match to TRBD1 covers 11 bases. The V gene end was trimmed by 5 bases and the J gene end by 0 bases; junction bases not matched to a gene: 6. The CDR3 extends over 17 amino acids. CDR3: CASSPWTGGLAKNIQYF. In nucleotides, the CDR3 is TGTGCCAGCAGTCCTTGGACAGGGGGCCTAGCCAAAAACATTCAGTACTTC.

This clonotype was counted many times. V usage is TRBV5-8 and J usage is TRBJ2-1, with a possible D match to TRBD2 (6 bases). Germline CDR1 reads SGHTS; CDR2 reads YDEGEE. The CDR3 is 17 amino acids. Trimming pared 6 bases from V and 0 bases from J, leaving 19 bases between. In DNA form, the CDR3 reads TGTGCCAGCAACTCCCCTCCCGGGACTGCCTCCTACAATGAGCAGTTCTTC. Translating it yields CASNSPPGTASYNEQFF.

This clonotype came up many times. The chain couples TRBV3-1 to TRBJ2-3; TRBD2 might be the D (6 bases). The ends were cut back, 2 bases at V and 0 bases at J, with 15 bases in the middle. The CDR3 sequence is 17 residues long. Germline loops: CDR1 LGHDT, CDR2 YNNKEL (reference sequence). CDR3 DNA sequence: TGTGCCAGCAGCCAATCGTGGCTAGCGTCTAGCACAGATACGCAGTATTTT. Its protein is CASSQSWLASSTDTQYF.

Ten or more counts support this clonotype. The CDR3 reads CSARDVGGGGTYGYTF. CDR3 DNA: TGCAGTGCTAGAGATGTCGGGGGTGGGGGGACCTATGGCTACACCTTC. This chain connects TRBV20-1 to TRBJ1-2; possibly TRBD1 for D (5 bases). This CDR3 is 16 amino acids long. V lost 0 bases and J 4 bases, leaving 18 bases between the germline ends. The V gene's germline CDR1 is DFQATT and CDR2 SNEGSKA (reference sequence).